The clone carrying this TCR beta chain was detected only a few times. Relative to the germline gene, one junction end is altered; a read error may explain this. Germline V gives CDR1 SEHNR, CDR2 FQNEAQ (reference sequence). The CDR3 spans 12 residues. The donors gave bone marrow, and they were healthy. The entry originates in a study of cytomegalovirus exposure and HLA in healthy donors. Primers included in the PCR were 60 Vbeta and 13 Jbeta primers. Data came from immunoSEQ multiplex PCR; TCRdb stores just in-frame clones and leaves some out. The table has approximately 150,000 clones, approximately 80% seen once.

The TCR originated in a woman aged 40-49 years in good health and CMV-seropositive. Sequencing was carried out using PBMCs. The chain combines TRBV7-9 with TRBJ2-2; D not certain. The CDR3 bases are TGTTCCAGCAGCTTATCGGCCGGGGAGCTGTTTTTT. This gives the protein CSSSLSAGELFF.